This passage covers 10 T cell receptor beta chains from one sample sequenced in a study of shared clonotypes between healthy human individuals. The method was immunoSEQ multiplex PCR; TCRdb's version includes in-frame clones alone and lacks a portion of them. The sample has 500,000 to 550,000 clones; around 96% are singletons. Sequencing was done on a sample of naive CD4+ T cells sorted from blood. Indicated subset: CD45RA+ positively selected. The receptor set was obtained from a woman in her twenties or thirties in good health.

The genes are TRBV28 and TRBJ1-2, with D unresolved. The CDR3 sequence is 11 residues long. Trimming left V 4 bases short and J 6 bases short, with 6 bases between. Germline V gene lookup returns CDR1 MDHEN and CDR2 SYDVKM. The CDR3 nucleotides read TGTGCCAGCAGTTATCGACATGGCTACACCTTC. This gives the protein CASSYRHGYTF.

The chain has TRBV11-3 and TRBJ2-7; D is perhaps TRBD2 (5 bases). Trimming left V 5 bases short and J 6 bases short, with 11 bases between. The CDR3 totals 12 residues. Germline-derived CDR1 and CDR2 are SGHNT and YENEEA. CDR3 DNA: TGTGCCAGCAGCCGTGGAGAGGGCGAGCAGTACTTC. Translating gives CASSRGEGEQYF. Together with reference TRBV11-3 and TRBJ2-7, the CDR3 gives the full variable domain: EAGVVQSPRYKIIEKKQPVAFWCNPISGHNTLYWYLQNLGQGPELLIRYENEEAVDDSQLPKDRFSAERLKGVDSTLKIQPAELGDSAVYLCASSRGEGEQYFGPGTRLTVT.

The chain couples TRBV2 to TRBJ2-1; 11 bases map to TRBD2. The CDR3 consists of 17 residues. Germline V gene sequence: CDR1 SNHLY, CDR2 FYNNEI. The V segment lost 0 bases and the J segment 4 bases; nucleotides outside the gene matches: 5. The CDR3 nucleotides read TGTGCCAGCAGTGAAGCGTTTATAGCGGGAGGGTACAATGAGCAGTTCTTC. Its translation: CASSEAFIAGGYNEQFF.

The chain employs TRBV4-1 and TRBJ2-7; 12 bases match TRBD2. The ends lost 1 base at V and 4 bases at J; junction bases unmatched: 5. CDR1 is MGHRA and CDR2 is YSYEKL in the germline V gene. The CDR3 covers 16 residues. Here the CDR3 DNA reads TGCGCCAGCAGCCAAGGACTAGCGGGAGCCAGGTACGAGCAGTACTTC. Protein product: CASSQGLAGARYEQYF.

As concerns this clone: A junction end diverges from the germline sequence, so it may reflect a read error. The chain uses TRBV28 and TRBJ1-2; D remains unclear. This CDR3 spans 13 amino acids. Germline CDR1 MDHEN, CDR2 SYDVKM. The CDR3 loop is CASTSMAEFWCDF. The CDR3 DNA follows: TGTGCCAGCACCTCAATGGCCGAATTTTGGTGCGACTTC.

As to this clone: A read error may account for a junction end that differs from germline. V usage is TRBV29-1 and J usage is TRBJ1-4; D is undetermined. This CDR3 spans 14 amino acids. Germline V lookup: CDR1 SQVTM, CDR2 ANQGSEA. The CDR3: CSVDPILSTRKTVF. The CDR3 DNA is TGCAGCGTTGATCCGATCCTCTCGACCAGGAAAACTGTTTTT.

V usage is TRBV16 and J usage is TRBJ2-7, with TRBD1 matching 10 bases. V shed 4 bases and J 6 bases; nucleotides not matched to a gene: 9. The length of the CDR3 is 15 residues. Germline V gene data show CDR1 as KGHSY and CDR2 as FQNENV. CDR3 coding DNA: TGTGCCAGCAGCCTTCCGGGACAGGGGTATCGCGAGCAGTACTTC. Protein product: CASSLPGQGYREQYF.

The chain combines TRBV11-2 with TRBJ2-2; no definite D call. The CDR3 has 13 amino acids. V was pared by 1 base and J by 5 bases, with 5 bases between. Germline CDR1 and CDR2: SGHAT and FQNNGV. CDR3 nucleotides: TGTGCCAGCAGCTTAGGTGTGACCGGGGAGCTGTTTTTT. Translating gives CASSLGVTGELFF. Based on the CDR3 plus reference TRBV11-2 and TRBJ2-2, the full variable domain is EAGVAQSPRYKIIEKRQSVAFWCNPISGHATLYWYQQILGQGPKLLIQFQNNGVVDDSQLPKDRFSAERLKGVDSTLKIQPAKLEDSAVYLCASSLGVTGELFFGEGSRLTVL.

The DNA of the CDR3 is TGCGCCAGCAGCTTGGCATCAGGACTGACATTCTATGGCTACACCTTC. It translates to CASSLASGLTFYGYTF. This chain connects TRBV5-1 to TRBJ1-2; D is undetermined. The CDR3 contains 16 residues. Looked up from germline, CDR1 is SGHRS and CDR2 is YFSETQ. The V end lost 0 bases, the J end lost 4 bases, and 16 bases lay between the germline ends.

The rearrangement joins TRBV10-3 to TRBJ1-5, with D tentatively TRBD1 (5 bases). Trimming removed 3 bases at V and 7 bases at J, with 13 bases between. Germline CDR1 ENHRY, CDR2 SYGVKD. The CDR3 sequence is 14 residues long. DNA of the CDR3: TGTGCCATCAGTGATCTCCAGGAGGGGCAGCCCCAGCATTTT. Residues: CAISDLQEGQPQHF.